One and the same sample provided the 17 T cell receptor beta chains below, sequenced in a study of cytomegalovirus exposure and HLA in healthy donors. Generated by immunoSEQ multiplex PCR, the TCRdb table keeps only in-frame clones and is missing some. The sample lists 170,000 or so clones; more than 65% were seen once. Sequencing was done on a sample of PBMCs. Every receptor here comes from a woman between 18 and 30 years old in good health and CMV-seropositive.

The chain combines TRBV1 with TRBJ1-5; the tabulated D call, TRBD1, remains unverified against the DNA. TRBV1 is deemed a pseudogene. CDR3 length equals 18 residues. Here the CDR3 DNA reads TGCACCAGCAGCCACCATACGGACAGGGGGATTAGCAATCAGCCCCAGCATTTT. This translates into CTSSHHTDRGISNQPQHF.

This rearrangement joins TRBV19 to TRBJ2-5; TRBD2 matches at 13 bases. The CDR3 extends over 17 amino acids. V trimming: 4 bases; J trimming: 5 bases; junction bases outside the gene matches: 10. In germline, CDR1 is LNHDA, CDR2 SQIVND (reference sequence). The DNA for the CDR3 is TGTGCCAGTAGTAACAAGACTAGCGGGGGGCCCTGGGAGACCCAGTACTTC. Translating gives CASSNKTSGGPWETQYF.

The chain joins TRBV14 to TRBJ2-7; tentative D call: TRBD1 (6 bases). Trimming pared 4 bases from V and 0 bases from J, leaving 10 bases between. Germline CDR1 reads SGHDN; CDR2 reads FVKESK. This CDR3 has 14 residues. As DNA, the CDR3 is TGTGCCAGCAGCCCACAGGGAATCTCCTACGAGCAGTACTTC. Its protein is CASSPQGISYEQYF.

This rearrangement joins TRBV7-8 to TRBJ2-1; D not resolved. V was trimmed by 3 bases and J by 0 bases, leaving 12 bases between them. Germline V CDR1 and CDR2: SGHVS, FQNEAQ. This CDR3 spans 16 amino acids. CDR3 residues: CASSLVFSSSYNEQFF. Written as DNA, the CDR3 is TGTGCCAGCAGCTTGGTATTTTCCAGCTCCTACAATGAGCAGTTCTTC. Supplemented by reference TRBV7-8 and TRBJ2-1, the full variable domain reads GAGVSQSPRYKVAKRGQDVALRCDPISGHVSLFWYQQALGQGPEFLTYFQNEAQLDKSGLPSDRFFAERPEGSVSTLKIQRTQQEDSAVYLCASSLVFSSSYNEQFFGPGTRLTVL.

This chain links TRBV2 with TRBJ2-3; no clear D. Trimming cost V 8 bases and J 2 bases, with 17 bases left between them. CDR3 size: 15 residues. From germline, CDR1 is SNHLY and CDR2 FYNNEI. Here the CDR3 reads CASRQEPTYTDTQYF. CDR3 sequence (DNA): TGTGCCAGCCGCCAGGAACCGACCTACACAGATACGCAGTATTTT.

The chain is built from TRBV19 and TRBJ2-5, with D unclear. Germline CDR1 and CDR2: LNHDA and SQIVND (reference sequence). The CDR3 loop spans 13 amino acids. Trimming pared 3 bases from V and 4 bases from J, leaving 9 bases between. Here the CDR3 DNA reads TGTGCCAGTAGTATCTCGTCGGGAGAGACCCAGTACTTC. This translates into CASSISSGETQYF.

This sequence joins TRBV27 and TRBJ2-1, with D possibly TRBD2 on 5 matching bases. This CDR3 is 13 amino acids long. Trimming stripped 6 bases from V and 10 bases from J, with 16 bases between. The germline V gene has CDR1 MNHEY and CDR2 SMNVEV (reference sequence). CDR3 residues: CASSLGLHREQFF. The CDR3 DNA reads TGTGCCAGCAGCCTCGGACTCCACCGAGAGCAGTTCTTC.

The chain uses TRBV6-1 and TRBJ1-5; the D is unclear. Germline-derived CDR1 and CDR2 are MNHNS and SASEGT. V was trimmed by 3 bases and J by 5 bases, leaving 8 bases between them. This CDR3 spans 13 amino acids. The CDR3 coding sequence is TGTGCCAGCAGTGAGCGCCCATATCAGCCCCAGCATTTT. This translates into CASSERPYQPQHF.

The chain employs TRBV9 and TRBJ2-4; tentative D call: TRBD2 (6 bases). Trimming stripped 0 bases from V and 0 bases from J, with 10 bases between. The CDR3 contains 16 residues. Germline V gene data show CDR1 as SGDLS and CDR2 as YYNGEE. Here the CDR3 reads CASSVAGGIAKNIQYF. In DNA, the CDR3 is TGTGCCAGCAGCGTAGCTGGCGGGATAGCCAAAAACATTCAGTACTTC.

This chain uses TRBV2 with TRBJ2-7; weak D call: TRBD1 (6 bases). This CDR3 spans 12 amino acids. Trimming cost V 6 bases and J 2 bases, with 8 bases left between them. Germline V lookup: CDR1 SNHLY, CDR2 FYNNEI. The CDR3 DNA sequence: TGTGCCAGCAGGGCAGGGGCCTACGAGCAGTACTTC. Translated: CASRAGAYEQYF.

This sequence joins TRBV9 and TRBJ1-2, with 8 positions matching TRBD1. V lost 3 bases, J lost 4 bases, and 5 bases stayed unmatched. The CDR3 contains 14 residues. Germline-derived CDR1 and CDR2 are SGDLS and YYNGEE. The CDR3, as DNA: TGTGCCAGCAGCGCCCAGGACAGGGTCTATGGCTACACCTTC. This gives the protein CASSAQDRVYGYTF.

The J gene is TRBJ1-3, the V gene TRBV27; a weak D match, TRBD1 (6 bases). The CDR3 length is 13 residues. The germline CDR1 and CDR2 sequences are MNHEY and SMNVEV (reference sequence). With 3 bases removed from V and 4 bases from J, the gap between germline ends came to 7 bases. CDR3: CASSFTGGNTIYF. The CDR3 DNA follows: TGTGCCAGCAGTTTTACAGGGGGAAACACCATATATTTT.

This rearrangement joins TRBV15 to TRBJ1-6, with unresolved D. V dropped 1 base and J dropped 0 bases, with 7 bases sitting between them. The CDR3 extends over 16 amino acids. From germline, CDR1 is LNHNV and CDR2 YYDKDF (reference sequence). The CDR3 nucleotides are TGTGCCACCAGCAGAGGCACGAGCTCCTATAATTCACCCCTCCACTTT. Its translation is CATSRGTSSYNSPLHF.

This clone has more than one count but fewer than ten. The V gene is TRBV28, the J gene TRBJ2-7, with D possibly TRBD1 on 5 matching bases. The CDR3 is 13 residues long. From germline, CDR1 is MDHEN and CDR2 SYDVKM. The V and J ends lost 6 bases and 1 base respectively, with 10 bases between them. As DNA, the CDR3 is TGTGCCAGCAGGGACACGTCGTCCTACGAGCAGTACTTC. Translated, it gives CASRDTSSYEQYF.

This chain joins TRBV10-2 and TRBJ1-6; 8 bases align to TRBD1. Germline V gene sequence: CDR1 WSHSY, CDR2 SAAADI. Trimming removed 7 bases from V and 7 bases from J; junction bases left unmatched: 9. The CDR3 loop spans 15 amino acids. Here the CDR3 DNA reads TGCGCCAGCACCACCGGACAGGGTGGGAATTCACCCCTCCACTTT. Its translation is CASTTGQGGNSPLHF.

This chain joins TRBV25-1 and TRBJ1-1; 9 nucleotides agree with TRBD1. The germline gives CDR1 MGHDK, CDR2 SYGVNS. There are 16 residues in the CDR3. J gave up 13 bases and V 5 bases, and 20 bases lay outside the gene matches. The CDR3 loop reads CASSQPITGGGIPLFF. For the CDR3, the DNA is TGTGCCAGCAGTCAGCCTATTACAGGGGGCGGAATCCCTCTTTTCTTT.

With regard to this clone: Different DNA sequences within this sample yield the same CDR3. The chain carries TRBV2 and TRBJ1-1; D is uncertain. The CDR3 runs to 10 residues. Germline lookup yields CDR1 SNHLY and CDR2 FYNNEI. The V end was cut by 7 bases, the J end by 4 bases, with 4 bases between. In nucleotides, the CDR3 is TGTGCCAGCACGGGCACTGAAGCTTTCTTT. Protein sequence: CASTGTEAFF.